The present TCR beta chain was sequenced within a study of shared clonotypes between healthy human individuals. Naive CD8 cells lacked CD45RO and underwent positive selection for CCR7, leaving out terminally differentiated effector memory CD45RA+ cells. This CDR3 spans 14 amino acids. Germline loops: CDR1 SEHNR, CDR2 FQNEAQ (reference sequence). V lost 4 bases to trimming and J lost 7 bases; unmatched junction nucleotides: 5. TCRdb keeps only in-frame clones here, not all; method: immunoSEQ multiplex PCR. Among around 2,000,000 clones listed, about 92% were seen once. The sequence derives from a man aged 18 to 30 in good health. Some clones in this sample may be carry-over from other donors' samples. The gene calls are TRBV7-9 and TRBJ2-1; TRBD2 matches at 9 bases. Input material: naive CD8+ T cells from PBMCs. In DNA form, the CDR3 reads TGTGCCAGCAGCTCGCGGGAGGGCCGGAATGAGCAGTTCTTC. It translates to CASSSREGRNEQFF. The whole variable domain, filled in from reference TRBV7-9 and TRBJ2-1, reads DTGVSQNPRHKITKRGQNVTFRCDPISEHNRLYWYRQTLGQGPEFLTYFQNEAQLEKSRLLSDRFSAERPKGSFSTLEIQRTEQGDSAMYLCASSSREGRNEQFFGPGTRLTVL.